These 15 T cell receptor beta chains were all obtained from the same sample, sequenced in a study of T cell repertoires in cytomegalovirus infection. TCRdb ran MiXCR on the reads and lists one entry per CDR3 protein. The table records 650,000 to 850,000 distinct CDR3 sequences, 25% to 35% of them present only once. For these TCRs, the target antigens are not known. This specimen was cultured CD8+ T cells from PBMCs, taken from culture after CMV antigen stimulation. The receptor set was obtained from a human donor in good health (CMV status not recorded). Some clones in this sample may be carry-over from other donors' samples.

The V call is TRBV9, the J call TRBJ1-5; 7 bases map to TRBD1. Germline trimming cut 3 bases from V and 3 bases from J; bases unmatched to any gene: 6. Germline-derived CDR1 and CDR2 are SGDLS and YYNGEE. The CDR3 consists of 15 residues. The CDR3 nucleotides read TGTGCCAGCAGCGCCCAGGGGGACGTCAATCAGCCCCAGCATTTT. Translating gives CASSAQGDVNQPQHF.

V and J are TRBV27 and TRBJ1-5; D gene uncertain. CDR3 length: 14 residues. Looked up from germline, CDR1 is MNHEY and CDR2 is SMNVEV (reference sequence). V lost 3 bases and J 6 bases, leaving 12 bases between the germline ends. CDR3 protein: CASSFGSMGQPQHF. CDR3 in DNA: TGTGCCAGCAGTTTCGGGTCGATGGGTCAGCCCCAGCATTTT.

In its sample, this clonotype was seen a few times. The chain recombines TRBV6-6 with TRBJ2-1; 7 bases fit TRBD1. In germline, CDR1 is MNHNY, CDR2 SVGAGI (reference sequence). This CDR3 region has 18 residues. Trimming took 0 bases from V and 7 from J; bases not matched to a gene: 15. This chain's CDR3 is CASSYSVDPGGIDNEQFF. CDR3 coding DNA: TGTGCCAGCAGTTACTCAGTGGACCCAGGGGGTATTGATAATGAGCAGTTCTTC.

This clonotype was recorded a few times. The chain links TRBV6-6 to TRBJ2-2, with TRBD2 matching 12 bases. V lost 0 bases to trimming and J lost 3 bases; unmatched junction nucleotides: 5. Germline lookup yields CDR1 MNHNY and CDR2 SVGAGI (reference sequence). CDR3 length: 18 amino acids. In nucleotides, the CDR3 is TGTGCCAGCAGTTACTCGGCTAGCGGGGGGGCAGACACCGGGGAGCTGTTTTTT. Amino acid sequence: CASSYSASGGADTGELFF.

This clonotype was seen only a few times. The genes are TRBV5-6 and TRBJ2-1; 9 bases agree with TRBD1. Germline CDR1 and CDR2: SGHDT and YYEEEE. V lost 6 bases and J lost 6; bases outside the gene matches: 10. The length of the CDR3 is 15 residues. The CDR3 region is CASTLQGARFNEQFF. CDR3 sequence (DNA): TGTGCCAGCACCTTACAGGGGGCAAGGTTCAATGAGCAGTTCTTC.

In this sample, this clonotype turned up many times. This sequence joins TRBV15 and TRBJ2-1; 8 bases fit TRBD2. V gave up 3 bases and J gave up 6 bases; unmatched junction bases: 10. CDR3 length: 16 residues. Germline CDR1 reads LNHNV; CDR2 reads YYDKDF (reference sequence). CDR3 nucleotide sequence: TGTGCCACCAGCAGTGACAAGAGGCGGGGGGCCAATGAGCAGTTCTTC. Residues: CATSSDKRRGANEQFF.

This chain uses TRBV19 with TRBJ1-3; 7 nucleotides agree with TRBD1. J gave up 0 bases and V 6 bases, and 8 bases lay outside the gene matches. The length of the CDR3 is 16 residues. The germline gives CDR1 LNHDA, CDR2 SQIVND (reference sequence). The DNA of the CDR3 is TGTGCCAGTAGCCTCAAACAGGGGTACTCTGGAAACACCATATATTTT. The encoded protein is CASSLKQGYSGNTIYF.

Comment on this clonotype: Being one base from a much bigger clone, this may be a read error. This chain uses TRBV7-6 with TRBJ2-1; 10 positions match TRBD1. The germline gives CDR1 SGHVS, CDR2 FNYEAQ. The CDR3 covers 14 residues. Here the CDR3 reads CARSLTGGLREQFF. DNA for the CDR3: TGTGCCAGGAGCTTGACAGGGGGCTTGCGTGAGCAGTTCTTC.

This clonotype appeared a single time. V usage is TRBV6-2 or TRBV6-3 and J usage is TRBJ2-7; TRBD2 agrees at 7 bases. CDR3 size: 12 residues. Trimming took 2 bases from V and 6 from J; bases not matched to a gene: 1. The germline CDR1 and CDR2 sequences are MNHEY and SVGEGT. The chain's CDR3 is CASSYPGGEQYV. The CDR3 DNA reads TGTGCCAGCAGTTACCCGGGGGGCGAGCAGTACGTC.

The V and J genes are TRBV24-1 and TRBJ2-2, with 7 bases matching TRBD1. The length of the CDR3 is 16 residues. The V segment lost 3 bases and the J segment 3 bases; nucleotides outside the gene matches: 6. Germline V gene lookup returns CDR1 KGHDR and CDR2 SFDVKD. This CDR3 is CATSDTTGADTGELFF. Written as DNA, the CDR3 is TGTGCCACCAGTGATACCACAGGGGCGGACACCGGGGAGCTGTTTTTT.

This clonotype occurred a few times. The CDR3 nucleotides are TGTGCCAGCAGTTCGCTACCGGGACAGGGGACTACCTACGAGCAGTACTTC. Its protein is CASSSLPGQGTTYEQYF. The V call is TRBV27, the J call TRBJ2-7; 10 nucleotides agree with TRBD1. CDR3 size: 17 residues. The germline V gene has CDR1 MNHEY and CDR2 SMNVEV (reference sequence). Germline trimming cut 4 bases from V and 2 bases from J; bases unmatched to any gene: 11.

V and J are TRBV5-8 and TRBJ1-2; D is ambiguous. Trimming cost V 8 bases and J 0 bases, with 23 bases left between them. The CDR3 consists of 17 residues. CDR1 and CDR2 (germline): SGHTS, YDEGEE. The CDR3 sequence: CARIPGLSDLANYGYTF. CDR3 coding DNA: TGTGCCAGGATCCCCGGACTCTCGGACCTGGCTAACTATGGCTACACCTTC.

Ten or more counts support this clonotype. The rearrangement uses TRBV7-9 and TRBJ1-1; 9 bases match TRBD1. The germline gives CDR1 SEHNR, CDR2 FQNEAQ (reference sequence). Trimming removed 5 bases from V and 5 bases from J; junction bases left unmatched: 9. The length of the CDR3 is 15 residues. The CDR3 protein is CASSIRTGEFTEAFF. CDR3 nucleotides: TGTGCCAGCAGCATAAGGACAGGGGAATTTACTGAAGCTTTCTTT.

The DNA of the CDR3 is TGTGCCAGCAGTGAAGACAGGGGGCAAAGCTACGAGCAGTACTTC. This gives the protein CASSEDRGQSYEQYF. The chain has TRBV6-1 and TRBJ2-7; 9 bases fit TRBD1. V trimming: 1 base; J trimming: 3 bases; junction bases outside the gene matches: 4. The CDR3 covers 15 residues. Germline V gene data show CDR1 as MNHNS and CDR2 as SASEGT.

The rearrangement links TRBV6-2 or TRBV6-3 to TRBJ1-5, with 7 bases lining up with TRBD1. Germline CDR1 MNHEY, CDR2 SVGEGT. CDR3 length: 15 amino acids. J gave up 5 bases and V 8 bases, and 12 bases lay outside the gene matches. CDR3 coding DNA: TGTGCCAGCTGGGACGGGACAGAGCTTTATCAGCCCCAGCATTTT. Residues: CASWDGTELYQPQHF.